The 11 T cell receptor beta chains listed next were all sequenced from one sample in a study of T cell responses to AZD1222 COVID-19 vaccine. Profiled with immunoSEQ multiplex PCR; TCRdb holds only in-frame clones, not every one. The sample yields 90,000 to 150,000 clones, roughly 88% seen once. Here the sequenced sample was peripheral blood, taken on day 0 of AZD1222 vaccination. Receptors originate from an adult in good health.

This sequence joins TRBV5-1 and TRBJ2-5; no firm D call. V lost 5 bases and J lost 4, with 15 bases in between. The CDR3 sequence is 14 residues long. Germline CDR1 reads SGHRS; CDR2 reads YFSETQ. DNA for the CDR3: TGCGCCAGCAGTTGGGTCCCAAGTGCAGAGACCCAGTACTTC. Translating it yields CASSWVPSAETQYF.

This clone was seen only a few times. This CDR3 reads CASRNVGGQIHGYTF. CDR3 coding DNA: TGTGCCAGTCGCAACGTAGGGGGACAGATTCATGGCTACACCTTC. The chain has TRBV19 and TRBJ1-2; TRBD1 matches at 7 bases. The germline gives CDR1 LNHDA, CDR2 SQIVND (reference sequence). This CDR3 has 15 amino acids. Germline trimming cut 8 bases from V and 6 bases from J; bases unmatched to any gene: 15.

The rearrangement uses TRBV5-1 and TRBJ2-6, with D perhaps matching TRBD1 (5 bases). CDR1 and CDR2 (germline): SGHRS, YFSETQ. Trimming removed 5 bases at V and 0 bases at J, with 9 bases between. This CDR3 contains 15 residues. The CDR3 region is CASRRTPSGANVLTF. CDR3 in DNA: TGCGCCAGCAGGAGGACACCCTCTGGGGCCAACGTCCTGACTTTC.

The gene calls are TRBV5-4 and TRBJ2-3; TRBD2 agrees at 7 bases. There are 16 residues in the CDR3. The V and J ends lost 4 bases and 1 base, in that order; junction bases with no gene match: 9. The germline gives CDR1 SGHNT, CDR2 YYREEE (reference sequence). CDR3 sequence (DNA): TGTGCCAGCAGCCCGGGAGGCAGCACCGGCACAGATACGCAGTATTTT. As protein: CASSPGGSTGTDTQYF.

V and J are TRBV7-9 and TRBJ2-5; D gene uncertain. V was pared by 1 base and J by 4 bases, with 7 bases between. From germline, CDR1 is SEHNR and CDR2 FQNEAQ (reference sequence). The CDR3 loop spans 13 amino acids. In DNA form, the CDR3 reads TGTGCCAGCAGCTTAGGGACGGCAGAGACCCAGTACTTC. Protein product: CASSLGTAETQYF.

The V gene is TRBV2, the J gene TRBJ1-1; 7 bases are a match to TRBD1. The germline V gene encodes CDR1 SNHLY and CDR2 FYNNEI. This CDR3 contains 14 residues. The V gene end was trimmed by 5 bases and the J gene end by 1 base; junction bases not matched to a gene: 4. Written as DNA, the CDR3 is TGTGCCAGCAGTATACAGGGGCCGAACACTGAAGCTTTCTTT. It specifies CASSIQGPNTEAFF.

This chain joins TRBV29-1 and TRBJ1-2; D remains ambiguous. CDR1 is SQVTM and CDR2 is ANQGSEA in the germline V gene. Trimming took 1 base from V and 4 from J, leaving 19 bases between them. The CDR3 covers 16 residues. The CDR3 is CSVEGGPSTLAYGYTF. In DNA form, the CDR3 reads TGCAGCGTTGAAGGTGGGCCATCCACGCTAGCCTATGGCTACACCTTC.

CDR3 in amino acids: CASSPPTGLNTEAFF. The CDR3 bases are TGTGCCAGCTCACCACCTACGGGCCTGAACACTGAAGCTTTCTTT. V usage is TRBV18 and J usage is TRBJ1-1; no definite D call. CDR1 and CDR2 (germline): KGHSH, LQKENI. V lost 0 bases and J lost 0, with 8 bases in between. This CDR3 contains 15 residues.

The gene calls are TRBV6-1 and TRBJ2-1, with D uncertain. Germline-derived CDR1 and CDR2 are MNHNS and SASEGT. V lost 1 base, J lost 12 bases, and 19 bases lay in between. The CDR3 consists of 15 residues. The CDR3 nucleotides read TGTGCCAGCAGTGAAGTTGGTAGCTTGATCGGCCTGCAGTTCTTC. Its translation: CASSEVGSLIGLQFF.

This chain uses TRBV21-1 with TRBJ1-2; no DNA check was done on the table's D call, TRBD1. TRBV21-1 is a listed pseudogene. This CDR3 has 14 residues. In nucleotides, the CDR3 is TGTGCCAGCAGCAAAGTCTCAGGGGCGGATGGCTACACCTTC. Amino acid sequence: CASSKVSGADGYTF.

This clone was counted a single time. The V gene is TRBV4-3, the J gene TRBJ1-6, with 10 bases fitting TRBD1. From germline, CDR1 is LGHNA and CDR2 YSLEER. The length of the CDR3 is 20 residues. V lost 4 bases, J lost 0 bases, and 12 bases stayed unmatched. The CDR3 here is CASSRKIEGQGSSYNSPLHF. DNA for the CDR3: TGCGCCAGCAGCCGCAAAATCGAGGGACAGGGGAGCTCCTATAATTCACCCCTCCACTTT.